The 22 T cell receptor beta chains below all came from one sample that was sequenced in a study of T-cell reconstitution after alpha-beta-depleted transplantation in children (dated by TCRdb to 2015 to 2016). Read against the paper, the sample's treatment or condition label means: allogeneic hematopoietic cell transplantation with graft depleted of TCRalphabeta T cells and CD19 B cells. The method was PCR. These reads were obtained on an Illumina HiSeq 2500. TCR libraries were prepared with molecular barcoding, using unique molecular identifiers to normalize TCRbeta repertoire quantification. TCRdb reanalyzed the raw reads on its own, using fastp at Q25 for trimming and MiXCR for clone calling, and kept in-frame beta chains. CDR3 protein duplicates are merged, each entry listing the most common genes and DNA. This sample is represented by about 340,000 distinct CDR3 sequences; under 20% of them were singletons. The ten largest clonotypes hold about 41% of the sample.

The material sequenced was PBMCs, mostly from graft donor cells, taken 360 days after TCRalphabeta/CD19-depleted stem cell transplant. These receptors were obtained from a male patient aged 2 to 9 who had a stem cell transplant for acute lymphoblastic leukemia, so the T cells may come from the graft donor.

This clonotype was seen at least ten times. The V and J genes are TRBV7-2 and TRBJ2-3, with 8 bases that match TRBD2. J gave up 5 bases and V 2 bases, and 9 bases lay outside the gene matches. Germline CDR1 and CDR2: SGHTA and FQGNSA. The CDR3 has 16 amino acids. CDR3 residues: CASSLRAGLVQDTQYF. The CDR3 nucleotides are TGTGCCAGCAGCTTAAGGGCGGGACTAGTTCAAGATACGCAGTATTTT.

The rearrangement joins TRBV5-6 to TRBJ2-7; D not certain. Trimming pared 0 bases from V and 2 bases from J, leaving 9 bases between. This CDR3 has 14 amino acids. Germline loops: CDR1 SGHDT, CDR2 YYEEEE. CDR3 DNA sequence: TGTGCCAGCAGCTTGGATACTCGGACCTACGAGCAGTACTTC. Its protein product is CASSLDTRTYEQYF. Drawing the rest from reference TRBV5-6 and TRBJ2-7, the complete variable domain is DAGVTQSPTHLIKTRGQQVTLRCSPKSGHDTVSWYQQALGQGPQFIFQYYEEEERQRGNFPDRFSGHQFPNYSSELNVNALLLGDSALYLCASSLDTRTYEQYFGPGTRLTVT.

V is TRBV28 and J is TRBJ2-4; D possibly corresponds to TRBD1 (5 bases). The CDR3 is made up of 16 amino acids. V lost 4 bases to trimming and J lost 0 bases, with 13 bases between them. Germline lookup yields CDR1 MDHEN and CDR2 SYDVKM. This CDR3 is CASSSPRREAKNIQYF. Written as DNA, the CDR3 is TGTGCCAGCAGTTCCCCTCGCAGGGAAGCCAAAAACATTCAGTACTTC.

This chain connects TRBV9 to TRBJ2-7; D might be TRBD1 or TRBD2, each matching 5 bases. The CDR3 runs to 16 residues. The ends were cut back, 0 bases at V and 3 bases at J, with 16 bases in the middle. Germline V gives CDR1 SGDLS, CDR2 YYNGEE. The CDR3 DNA reads as TGTGCCAGCAGCGTAGACCCTGGGACGGTTGTCTACGAGCAGTACTTC. Residues: CASSVDPGTVVYEQYF.

This clonotype has only a few counts. The V and J genes are TRBV11-2 and TRBJ2-7; the D gene could be TRBD1 or TRBD2 (6 bases each). The germline CDR1 and CDR2 sequences are SGHAT and FQNNGV. Trimming pared 3 bases from V and 6 bases from J, leaving 15 bases between. The CDR3 runs 14 residues. CDR3: CASSFPGDTVEQYF. CDR3 coding DNA: TGTGCCAGCAGCTTTCCGGGGGACACAGTCGAGCAGTACTTC.

V and J are TRBV7-2 and TRBJ2-3, with 10 bases fitting TRBD1. Germline V gene lookup returns CDR1 SGHTA and CDR2 FQGNSA. This CDR3 spans 15 amino acids. V gave up 5 bases and J gave up 2 bases; unmatched junction bases: 4. For the CDR3, the DNA is TGTGCCAGCAGCCCTGGACAGGGGGACACAGATACGCAGTATTTT. This translates into CASSPGQGDTDTQYF. Full variable domain (missing parts from reference TRBV7-2 and TRBJ2-3): GAGVSQSPSNKVTEKGKDVELRCDPISGHTALYWYRQSLGQGLEFLIYFQGNSAPDKSGLPSDRFSAERTGGSVSTLTIQRTQQEDSAVYLCASSPGQGDTDTQYFGPGTRLTVL.

V is TRBV5-1 and J is TRBJ1-5, with 7 bases fitting TRBD1. V gave up 5 bases and J gave up 9 bases; unmatched junction bases: 11. From germline, CDR1 is SGHRS and CDR2 YFSETQ. The CDR3 contains 14 residues. The CDR3 DNA follows: TGCGCCAGCAGTTCCGGACAGGCTCTTGGGCCCCAGCATTTT. Translation: CASSSGQALGPQHF.

This clonotype was observed a few times. This chain connects TRBV2 to TRBJ2-7; 8 bases are shared with TRBD1. J gave up 0 bases and V 6 bases, and 13 bases lay outside the gene matches. Germline-derived CDR1 and CDR2 are SNHLY and FYNNEI. This CDR3 is 17 amino acids long. This CDR3 reads CASSATGDRSSSYEQYF. The CDR3 region has the DNA TGTGCCAGCAGCGCGACTGGGGACAGGTCTAGCTCCTACGAGCAGTACTTC.

This clonotype was counted a few times. The rearrangement uses TRBV5-6 and TRBJ2-1; 8 nucleotides align to TRBD1. The J segment lost 10 bases and the V segment lost 1 base, leaving 4 bases of the junction unmatched. The CDR3 has 13 residues. Germline V gene lookup returns CDR1 SGHDT and CDR2 YYEEEE. The CDR3 region has the DNA TGTGCCAGCAGCTTGCGCAGGGGGCACGAGCAGTTCTTC. It specifies CASSLRRGHEQFF.

This clonotype came up many times. The chain has TRBV5-1 and TRBJ2-3; D call uncertain. CDR3 length equals 12 residues. V gave up 0 bases and J gave up 4 bases, with 3 bases separating them. Germline V gene data show CDR1 as SGHRS and CDR2 as YFSETQ. CDR3 nucleotide sequence: TGCGCCAGCAGCTTGGCGGCAGATACGCAGTATTTT. Translating it yields CASSLAADTQYF.

This clonotype has a handful of counts. The chain recombines TRBV5-1 with TRBJ2-1; 16 bases line up with TRBD2. CDR3 length: 15 amino acids. Germline-derived CDR1 and CDR2 are SGHRS and YFSETQ. The ends lost 4 bases at V and 7 bases at J; junction bases unmatched: 2. In nucleotides, the CDR3 is TGCGCCAGCAGCCAGGGACTAGCGGGAGGGAATGAGCAGTTCTTC. Translation: CASSQGLAGGNEQFF.

The table lists this clonotype with a few counts. V is TRBV4-2 and J is TRBJ2-3, with D perhaps TRBD1 (6 bases). Trimming cost V 1 base and J 6 bases, with 14 bases left between them. Germline V gene sequence: CDR1 LGHNA, CDR2 YNFKEQ. The CDR3 extends over 15 amino acids. In nucleotides, the CDR3 is TGTGCCAGCAGCCAAGGGGGTGGGGGCGTTGATACGCAGTATTTT. This encodes CASSQGGGGVDTQYF.

This clonotype was detected many times. The V call is TRBV5-1, the J call TRBJ1-6; D is unclear. Germline loops: CDR1 SGHRS, CDR2 YFSETQ. This CDR3 contains 13 residues. The germline V and J ends were trimmed by 4 bases and 4 bases, with 6 bases remaining between them. CDR3 protein: CASSGQYNSPLHF. The CDR3 nucleotides read TGCGCCAGCAGCGGGCAGTATAATTCACCCCTCCACTTT.

V usage is TRBV18 and J usage is TRBJ2-3; D is ambiguous. Germline assignment: CDR1 KGHSH and CDR2 LQKENI. The V end lost 0 bases, the J end lost 4 bases, and 8 bases lay between the germline ends. The CDR3 consists of 14 residues. CDR3 DNA sequence: TGTGCCAGCTCACCACCCATCGACCCAGATACGCAGTATTTT. The encoded protein is CASSPPIDPDTQYF.

The chain carries TRBV3-1 and TRBJ2-2; D ambiguous. The CDR3 runs 16 residues. V lost 4 bases to trimming and J lost 3 bases, with 15 bases between them. The germline V gene has CDR1 LGHDT and CDR2 YNNKEL (reference sequence). CDR3 coding DNA: TGTGCCAGCAGCCCCGTACTACCCGACTACACCGGGGAGCTGTTTTTT. Translation: CASSPVLPDYTGELFF. Combining the CDR3 with reference TRBV3-1 and TRBJ2-2 gives the whole variable domain DTAVSQTPKYLVTQMGNDKSIKCEQNLGHDTMYWYKQDSKKFLKIMFSYNNKELIINETVPNRFSPKSPDKAHLNLHINSLELGDSAVYFCASSPVLPDYTGELFFGEGSRLTVL.

In this sample, this clonotype turned up many times. The genes are TRBV7-6 and TRBJ2-1; D not certain. V lost 3 bases to trimming and J lost 6 bases, with 12 bases between them. Germline CDR1 and CDR2: SGHVS and FNYEAQ. The CDR3 is 14 residues long. DNA of the CDR3: TGTGCCAGCAGCTTTTCCCGAAGTGGCAATGAGCAGTTCTTC. Residues: CASSFSRSGNEQFF.

The J gene is TRBJ2-4, the V gene TRBV7-2; D is undetermined. V shed 1 base and J shed 0 bases, with 7 bases lying between them. This CDR3 has 15 amino acids. Germline loops: CDR1 SGHTA, CDR2 FQGNSA. CDR3 sequence: CASSLGLLAKNIQYF. CDR3 in DNA: TGTGCCAGCAGCTTAGGGTTACTAGCCAAAAACATTCAGTACTTC. Variable domain in full (rest from reference TRBV7-2 and TRBJ2-4): GAGVSQSPSNKVTEKGKDVELRCDPISGHTALYWYRQSLGQGLEFLIYFQGNSAPDKSGLPSDRFSAERTGGSVSTLTIQRTQQEDSAVYLCASSLGLLAKNIQYFGAGTRLSVL.

This clonotype was observed a few times. V and J are TRBV9 and TRBJ2-1; D is unclear. The CDR3 runs 15 residues. V lost 2 bases and J lost 2, with 11 bases in between. Germline assignment: CDR1 SGDLS and CDR2 YYNGEE. The CDR3 DNA sequence: TGTGCCAGCAGCGTGTCACATTACACCTACAATGAGCAGTTCTTC. It is translated as CASSVSHYTYNEQFF. Full variable domain (rest looked up from reference TRBV9 and TRBJ2-1): DSGVTQTPKHLITATGQRVTLRCSPRSGDLSVYWYQQSLDQGLQFLIQYYNGEERAKGNILERFSAQQFPDLHSELNLSSLELGDSALYFCASSVSHYTYNEQFFGPGTRLTVL.

The chain combines TRBV7-2 with TRBJ2-7; 7 nucleotides line up with TRBD1. This CDR3 is built from 14 residues. The germline gives CDR1 SGHTA, CDR2 FQGNSA. Unmatched junction bases numbered 7, after V lost 4 bases and J lost 4 bases. CDR3 in amino acids: CASSYRQGTYEQYF. The CDR3 nucleotides are TGTGCCAGCAGCTACCGACAGGGTACTTACGAGCAGTACTTC.

This clonotype has just a few counts. The V and J genes are TRBV28 and TRBJ2-7, with 7 bases matching TRBD1. The trim removed 7 bases at V and 0 bases at J, leaving 12 bases unmatched. Germline values: CDR1 MDHEN, CDR2 SYDVKM. The CDR3 totals 16 residues. This CDR3 is CASIPGQPQSSYEQYF. DNA of the CDR3: TGTGCCAGCATTCCGGGACAGCCCCAGAGCTCCTACGAGCAGTACTTC.

This chain connects TRBV7-9 to TRBJ1-2, with 8 bases fitting TRBD1. From germline, CDR1 is SEHNR and CDR2 FQNEAQ (reference sequence). V gave up 1 base and J gave up 4 bases; unmatched junction bases: 2. This CDR3 has 14 residues. CDR3 DNA: TGTGCCAGCAGCTTAGGGGGACAGGCCTATGGCTACACCTTC. It translates to CASSLGGQAYGYTF.

This chain connects TRBV7-9 to TRBJ2-1; 8 bases are shared with TRBD2. V dropped 5 bases and J dropped 7; count of bases not matched to a gene: 7. There are 14 residues in the CDR3. CDR1 and CDR2 from the germline V gene are SEHNR and FQNEAQ (reference sequence). CDR3: CASSGLSGRNEQFF. In DNA, the CDR3 is TGTGCCAGCAGCGGCCTAAGCGGGAGAAATGAGCAGTTCTTC.